The text below deals with one T cell receptor beta chain. Its target antigen remains unknown. No quality values exist for individual bases; no much larger clone is one base distant. TCRbeta CDR3 regions were amplified from genomic DNA using the immunoSEQ Assay, a bias-controlled multiplex PCR. As for the original processing: The number of nucleated cells in each sample was estimated from the amplification of reference gene primers within the assay. To quantify the absolute abundance of each unique TCRbeta CDR3 rearrangement, sequence reads were collapsed and filtered. Productive Simpson clonality was computed per sample as the square root of Simpson's diversity index over productive rearrangements. This immuneACCESS table, as held by TCRdb, lists in-frame sequences with V and J called but not all clones. Of the missing ones, under half trace to an unresolved V gene in checked studies; the others have no known cause. That table supplies the V and J calls and clone size; D and trimming were determined from the DNA. This sample lists approximately 200,000 clones; roughly 77% were detected once. Of the sample, over 9.5% is held by the ten largest clones.

The record originates from a study of blood T cell repertoires in COVID-19 (dated by TCRdb to the early 2020s). As for the study more broadly: Collaborator samples came from the United States, Italy and Spain and covered acute and convalescent phases of COVID-19. The material from the prospective study consisted of cDNA or gDNA derived from T cells, B-cell-depleted T cells, or PBMCs. Subjects who had been exposed to COVID-19, were actively infected with it, or had recovered from it provided the deeply sampled blood TCRbeta repertoires that made up the dataset. The repertoires were released in a freely available public database meant as a resource for research on the immune response to SARS-CoV-2. The samples were drawn from the first 160 participants of the ongoing ImmuneRACE study and from more than 1,000 subjects provided by 6 global collaborators. The sample metadata nearly always contained a de-identified subject ID, COVID-19 status, age in years and sex. Where available, HLA class I and class II types were obtained from metadata supplied by the sample provider rather than from assay-based typing. Overall study outcomes, separate from this receptor: The quantity of clinical and demographic metadata differed by source and by participant and was supplied without curation.

From the germline V gene, CDR1 is SGDLS and CDR2 is YYNGEE. The V end loses 7 bases and the J end loses 4 bases, and a stretch of 17 bases separates them. The CDR3 starts with the cysteine, ends with the phenylalanine, and has 14 residues. The retained sequence is limited to the CDR3, 42 bases, with the frame set at the first base. At one collaborating source in Seattle, patients were enrolled during active infection and were followed longitudinally through the course of disease. Whole blood was collected in K2EDTA tubes by collaborating institutions according to the institutions' own protocols. For TCRbeta analysis, collaborators shipped samples in one of three forms: frozen whole blood, isolated PBMCs, or DNA extracted from either of those sample types.

Sequenced material: peripheral blood. The chain links TRBV9 with TRBJ2-5; tentative D gene TRBD1, with 8 bases matching. The source is a woman older than 75 with COVID-19, enrolled during active disease. The DNA sequence follows: TGTGCCAGCGGCACAGGGGGGGGACCAGAGACCCAGTACTTC. Its translation is CASGTGGGPETQYF.